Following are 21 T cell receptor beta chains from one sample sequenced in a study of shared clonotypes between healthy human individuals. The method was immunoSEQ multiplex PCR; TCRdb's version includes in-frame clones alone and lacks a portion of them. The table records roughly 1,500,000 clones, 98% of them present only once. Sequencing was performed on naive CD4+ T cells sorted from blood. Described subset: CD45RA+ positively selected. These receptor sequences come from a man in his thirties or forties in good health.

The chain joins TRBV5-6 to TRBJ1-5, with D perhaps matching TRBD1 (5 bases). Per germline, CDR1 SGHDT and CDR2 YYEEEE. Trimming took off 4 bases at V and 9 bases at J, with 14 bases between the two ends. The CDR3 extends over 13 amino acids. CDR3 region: CASSRGGLSPQHF. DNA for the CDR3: TGTGCCAGCAGCAGGGGAGGGTTGTCGCCCCAGCATTTT.

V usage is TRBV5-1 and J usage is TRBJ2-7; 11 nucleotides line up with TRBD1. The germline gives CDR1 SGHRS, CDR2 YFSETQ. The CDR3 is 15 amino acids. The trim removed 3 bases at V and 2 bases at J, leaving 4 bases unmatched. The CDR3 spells CASSSGTGGPYEQYF. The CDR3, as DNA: TGCGCCAGCAGCTCAGGGACAGGGGGACCCTACGAGCAGTACTTC.

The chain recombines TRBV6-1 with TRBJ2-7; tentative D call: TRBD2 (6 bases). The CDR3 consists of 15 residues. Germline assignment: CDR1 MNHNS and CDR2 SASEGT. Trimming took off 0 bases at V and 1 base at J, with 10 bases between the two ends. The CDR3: CASSEAAGSSYEQYF. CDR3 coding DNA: TGTGCCAGCAGTGAAGCCGCCGGGAGTTCCTACGAGCAGTACTTC.

The CDR3 nucleotides are TGTGCCAGCAGCCCTTTGGGGACTAGTGTCTACGAGCAGTACTTC. The encoded protein is CASSPLGTSVYEQYF. V gene TRBV6-1 combines with J gene TRBJ2-7; 8 nucleotides line up with TRBD2. The CDR3 consists of 15 residues. The trim removed 6 bases at V and 3 bases at J, leaving 10 bases unmatched. CDR1 and CDR2 (germline): MNHNS, SASEGT.

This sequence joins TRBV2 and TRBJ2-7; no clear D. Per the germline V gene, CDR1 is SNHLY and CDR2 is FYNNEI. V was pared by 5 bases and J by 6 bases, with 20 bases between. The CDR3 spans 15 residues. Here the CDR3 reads CASSSDRQILLEQYF. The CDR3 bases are TGTGCCAGCAGTTCTGATCGTCAGATACTACTCGAGCAGTACTTC.

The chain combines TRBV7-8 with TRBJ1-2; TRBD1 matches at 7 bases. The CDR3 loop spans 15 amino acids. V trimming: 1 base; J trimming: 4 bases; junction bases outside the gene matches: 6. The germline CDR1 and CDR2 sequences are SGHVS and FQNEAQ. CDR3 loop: CASSLEGGQSYGYTF. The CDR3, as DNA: TGTGCCAGCAGCTTAGAGGGGGGACAGAGCTATGGCTACACCTTC. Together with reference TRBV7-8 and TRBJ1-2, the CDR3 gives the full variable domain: GAGVSQSPRYKVAKRGQDVALRCDPISGHVSLFWYQQALGQGPEFLTYFQNEAQLDKSGLPSDRFFAERPEGSVSTLKIQRTQQEDSAVYLCASSLEGGQSYGYTFGSGTRLTVV.

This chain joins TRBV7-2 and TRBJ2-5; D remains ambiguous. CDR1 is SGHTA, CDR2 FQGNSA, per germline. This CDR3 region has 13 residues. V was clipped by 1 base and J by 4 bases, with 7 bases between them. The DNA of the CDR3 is TGTGCCAGCAGCTTAGACCCGGGAGAGACCCAGTACTTC. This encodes CASSLDPGETQYF.

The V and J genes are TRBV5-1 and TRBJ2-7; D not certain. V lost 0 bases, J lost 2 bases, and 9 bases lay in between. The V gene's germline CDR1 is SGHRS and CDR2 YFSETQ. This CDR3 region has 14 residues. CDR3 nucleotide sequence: TGCGCCAGCAGCTTGGAAAGGATCCCCTACGAGCAGTACTTC. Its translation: CASSLERIPYEQYF.

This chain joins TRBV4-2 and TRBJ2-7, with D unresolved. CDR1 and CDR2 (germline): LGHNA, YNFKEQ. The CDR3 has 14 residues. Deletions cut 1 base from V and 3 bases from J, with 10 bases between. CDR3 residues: CASSQAQLSYEQYF. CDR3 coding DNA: TGTGCCAGCAGCCAAGCTCAACTAAGCTACGAGCAGTACTTC.

The CDR3, as DNA: TGCGCCAGCAGCCAATCAGGGGTGGTCCACGAGCAGTACTTC. The encoded protein is CASSQSGVVHEQYF. The chain combines TRBV4-1 with TRBJ2-7, with D possibly being TRBD1 (6 bases). This CDR3 contains 14 residues. V lost 2 bases and J lost 5, with 13 bases in between. Germline CDR1 and CDR2: MGHRA and YSYEKL.

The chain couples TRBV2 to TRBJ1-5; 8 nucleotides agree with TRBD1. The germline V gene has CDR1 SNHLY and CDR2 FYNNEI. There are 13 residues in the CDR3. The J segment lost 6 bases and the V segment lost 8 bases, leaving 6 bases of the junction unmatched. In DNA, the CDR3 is TGTGCCAGCGACCGGGACAGGACTCAGCCCCAGCATTTT. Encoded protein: CASDRDRTQPQHF.

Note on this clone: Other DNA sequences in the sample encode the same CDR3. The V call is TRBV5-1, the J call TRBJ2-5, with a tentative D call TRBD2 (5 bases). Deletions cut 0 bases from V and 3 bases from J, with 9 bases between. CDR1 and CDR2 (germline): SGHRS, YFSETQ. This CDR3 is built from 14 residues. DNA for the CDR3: TGCGCCAGCAGCTTGGACCCGGGGAAAGAGACCCAGTACTTC. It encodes CASSLDPGKETQYF.

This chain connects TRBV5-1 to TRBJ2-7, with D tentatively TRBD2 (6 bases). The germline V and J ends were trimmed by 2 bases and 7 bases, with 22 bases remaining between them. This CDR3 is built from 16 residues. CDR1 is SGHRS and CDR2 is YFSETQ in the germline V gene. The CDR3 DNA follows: TGCGCCAGCAGCTTACTAGCTTCCCCGTCGACGGGTGAGCAGTACTTC. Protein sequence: CASSLLASPSTGEQYF.

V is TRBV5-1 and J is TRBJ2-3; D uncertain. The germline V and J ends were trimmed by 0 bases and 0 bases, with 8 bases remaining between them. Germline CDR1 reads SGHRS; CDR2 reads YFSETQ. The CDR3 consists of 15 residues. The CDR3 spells CASSLVDPSTDTQYF. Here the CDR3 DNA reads TGCGCCAGCAGCTTGGTGGACCCAAGCACAGATACGCAGTATTTT.

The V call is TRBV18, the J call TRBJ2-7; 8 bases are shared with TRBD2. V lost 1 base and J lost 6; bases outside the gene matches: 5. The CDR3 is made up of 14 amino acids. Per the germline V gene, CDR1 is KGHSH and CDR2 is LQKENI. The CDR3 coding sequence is TGTGCCAGCTCACCACTAGCGGCGGGGGGCGAGCAGTACTTC. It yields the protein CASSPLAAGGEQYF.

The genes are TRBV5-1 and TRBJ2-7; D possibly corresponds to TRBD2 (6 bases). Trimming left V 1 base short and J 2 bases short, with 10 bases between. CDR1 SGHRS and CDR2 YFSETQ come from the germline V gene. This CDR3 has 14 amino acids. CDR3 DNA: TGCGCCAGCAGCTTGACTAGCACTACCTACGAGCAGTACTTC. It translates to CASSLTSTTYEQYF.

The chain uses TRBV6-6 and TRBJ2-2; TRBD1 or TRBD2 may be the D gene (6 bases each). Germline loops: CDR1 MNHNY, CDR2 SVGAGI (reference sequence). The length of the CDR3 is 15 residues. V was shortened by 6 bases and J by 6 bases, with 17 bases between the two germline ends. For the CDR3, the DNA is TGTGCCAGCAGCGATGCCGGGGGCGGCGCCGGGGAGCTGTTTTTT. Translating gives CASSDAGGGAGELFF.

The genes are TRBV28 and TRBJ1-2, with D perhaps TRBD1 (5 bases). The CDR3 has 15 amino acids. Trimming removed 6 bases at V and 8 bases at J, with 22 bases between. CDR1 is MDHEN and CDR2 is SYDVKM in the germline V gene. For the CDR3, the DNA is TGTGCCAGCAGGAATACGGGGCCCGGGCTTTGGGGCTACACCTTC. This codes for CASRNTGPGLWGYTF.

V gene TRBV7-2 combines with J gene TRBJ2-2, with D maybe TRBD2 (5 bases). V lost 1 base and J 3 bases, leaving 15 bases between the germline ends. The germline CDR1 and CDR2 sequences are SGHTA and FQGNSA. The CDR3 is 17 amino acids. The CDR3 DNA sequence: TGTGCCAGCAGCTTAGAAGGGCATCCGCGGGACACCGGGGAGCTGTTTTTT. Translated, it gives CASSLEGHPRDTGELFF.

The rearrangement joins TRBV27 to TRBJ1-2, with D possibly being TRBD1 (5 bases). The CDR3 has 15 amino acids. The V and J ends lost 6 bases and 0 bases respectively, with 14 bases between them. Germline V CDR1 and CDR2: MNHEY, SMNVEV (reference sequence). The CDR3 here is CASSTGGVPNYGYTF. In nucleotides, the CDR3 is TGTGCCAGCAGCACTGGGGGGGTGCCTAACTATGGCTACACCTTC.

The CDR3 coding sequence is TGTGCCAGCAGCTTAGGTTCCGGGACCTTTTATGAAAAACTGTTTTTT. Translating gives CASSLGSGTFYEKLFF. This chain links TRBV7-8 with TRBJ1-4; tentative D call: TRBD1 (5 bases). V lost 1 base and J 6 bases, leaving 15 bases between the germline ends. This CDR3 contains 16 residues. CDR1 and CDR2 (germline): SGHVS, FQNEAQ. Drawing the rest from reference TRBV7-8 and TRBJ1-4, the complete variable domain is GAGVSQSPRYKVAKRGQDVALRCDPISGHVSLFWYQQALGQGPEFLTYFQNEAQLDKSGLPSDRFFAERPEGSVSTLKIQRTQQEDSAVYLCASSLGSGTFYEKLFFGSGTQLSVL.